Given below is one T cell receptor (beta chain) in context. The sample is drawn from a study of cytomegalovirus exposure and HLA in healthy donors. Researchers ran the PCR with 60 Vbeta and 13 Jbeta primers. Here immunoSEQ multiplex PCR was the method, and the copy in TCRdb shows in-frame clones only, minus some. This table has roughly 120,000 clones, about three quarters appearing once. The sequence was obtained from a woman in her sixties or seventies in good health and CMV-seropositive. The sequencing sample was made of PBMCs.

CDR3 bases: TGCAGCGTAGAATCTGACTCGGCTGAAGCTTTCTTT. It is translated as CSVESDSAEAFF. V is TRBV29-1 and J is TRBJ1-1, with D hard to call. V shed 6 bases and J shed 6 bases, with 14 bases lying between them. Germline values: CDR1 SQVTM, CDR2 ANQGSEA. The CDR3 sequence is 12 residues long.